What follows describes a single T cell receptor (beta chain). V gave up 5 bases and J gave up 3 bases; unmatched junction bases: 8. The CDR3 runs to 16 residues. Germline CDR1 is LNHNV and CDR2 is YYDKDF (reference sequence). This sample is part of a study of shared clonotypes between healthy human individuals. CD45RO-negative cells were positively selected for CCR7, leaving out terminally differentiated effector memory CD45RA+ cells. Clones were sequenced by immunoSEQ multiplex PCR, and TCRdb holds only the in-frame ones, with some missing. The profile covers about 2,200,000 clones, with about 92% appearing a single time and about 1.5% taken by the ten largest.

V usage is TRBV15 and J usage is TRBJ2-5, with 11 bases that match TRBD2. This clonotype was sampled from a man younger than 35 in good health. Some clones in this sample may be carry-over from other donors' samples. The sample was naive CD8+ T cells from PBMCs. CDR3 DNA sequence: TGTGCCACCAGCTATGAACTAGCGGGAGAGGAAGAGACCCAGTACTTC. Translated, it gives CATSYELAGEEETQYF.